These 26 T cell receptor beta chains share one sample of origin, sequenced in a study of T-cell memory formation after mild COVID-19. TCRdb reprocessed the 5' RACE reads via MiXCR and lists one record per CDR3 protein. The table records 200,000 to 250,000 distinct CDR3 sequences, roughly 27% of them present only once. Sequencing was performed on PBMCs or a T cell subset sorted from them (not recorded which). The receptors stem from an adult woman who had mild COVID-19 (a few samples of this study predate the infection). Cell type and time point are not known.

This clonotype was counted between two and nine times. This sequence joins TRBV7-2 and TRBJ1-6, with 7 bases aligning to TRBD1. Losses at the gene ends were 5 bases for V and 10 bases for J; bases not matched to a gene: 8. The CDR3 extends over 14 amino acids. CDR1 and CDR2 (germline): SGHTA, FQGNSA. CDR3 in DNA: TGTGCCAGCAGCCGAGACAGGGAATGGTCACCCCTCCACTTT. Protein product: CASSRDREWSPLHF.

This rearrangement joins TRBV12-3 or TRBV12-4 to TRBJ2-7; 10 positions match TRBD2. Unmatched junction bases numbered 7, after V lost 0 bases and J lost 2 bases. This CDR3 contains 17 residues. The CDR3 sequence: CASSLALTSGYTYEQYF. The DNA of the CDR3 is TGTGCCAGCAGTTTAGCACTGACTAGCGGGTATACCTACGAGCAGTACTTC.

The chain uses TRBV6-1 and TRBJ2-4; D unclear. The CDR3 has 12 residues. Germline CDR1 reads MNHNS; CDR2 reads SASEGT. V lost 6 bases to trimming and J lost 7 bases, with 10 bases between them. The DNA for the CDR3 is TGTGCCAGCAGGTTTGAAGGGAACATTCAGTACTTC. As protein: CASRFEGNIQYF.

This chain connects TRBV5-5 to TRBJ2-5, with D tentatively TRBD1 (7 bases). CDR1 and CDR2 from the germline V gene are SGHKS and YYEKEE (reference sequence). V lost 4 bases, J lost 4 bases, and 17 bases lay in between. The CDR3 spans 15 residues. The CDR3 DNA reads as TGTGCCAGCAGCCGGCGGGACAGAGAAGGAGAGACCCAGTACTTC. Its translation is CASSRRDREGETQYF. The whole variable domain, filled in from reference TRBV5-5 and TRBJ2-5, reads DAGVTQSPTHLIKTRGQQVTLRCSPISGHKSVSWYQQVLGQGPQFIFQYYEKEERGRGNFPDRFSARQFPNYSSELNVNALLLGDSALYLCASSRRDREGETQYFGPGTRLLVL.

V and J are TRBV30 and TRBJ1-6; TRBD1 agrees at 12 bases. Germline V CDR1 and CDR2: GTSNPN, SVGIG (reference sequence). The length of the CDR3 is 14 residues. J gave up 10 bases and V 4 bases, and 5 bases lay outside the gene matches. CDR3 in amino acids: CAWTPGTGGSPLHF. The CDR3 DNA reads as TGTGCCTGGACCCCCGGGACAGGGGGCTCACCCCTCCACTTT.

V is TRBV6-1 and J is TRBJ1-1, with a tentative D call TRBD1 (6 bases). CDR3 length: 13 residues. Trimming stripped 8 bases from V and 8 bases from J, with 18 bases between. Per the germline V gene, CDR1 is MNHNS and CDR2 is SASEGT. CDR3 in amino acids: CASYPGGAREAFF. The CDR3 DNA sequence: TGTGCCAGCTACCCCGGGGGGGCGAGGGAAGCTTTCTTT.

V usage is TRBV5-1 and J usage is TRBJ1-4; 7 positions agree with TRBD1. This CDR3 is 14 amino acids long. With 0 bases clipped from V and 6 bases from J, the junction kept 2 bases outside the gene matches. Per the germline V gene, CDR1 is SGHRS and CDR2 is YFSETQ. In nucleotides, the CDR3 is TGCGCCAGCAGCTTGGGGGGGACAGATGAAAAACTGTTTTTT. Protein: CASSLGGTDEKLFF.

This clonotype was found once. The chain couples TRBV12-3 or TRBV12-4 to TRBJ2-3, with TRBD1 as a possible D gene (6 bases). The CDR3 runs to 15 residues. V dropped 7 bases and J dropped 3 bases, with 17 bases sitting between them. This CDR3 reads CASTGALGRTDTQYF. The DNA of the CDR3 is TGTGCCAGCACAGGGGCTTTGGGTCGAACAGATACGCAGTATTTT.

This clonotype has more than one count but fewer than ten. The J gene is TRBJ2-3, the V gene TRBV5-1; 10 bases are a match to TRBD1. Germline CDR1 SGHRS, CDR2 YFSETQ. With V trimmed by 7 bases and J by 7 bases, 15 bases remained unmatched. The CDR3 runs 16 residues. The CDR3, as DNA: TGCGCCAGCGGGCTAAAGTCCGGGACAGGGGATAATACGCAGTATTTT. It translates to CASGLKSGTGDNTQYF.

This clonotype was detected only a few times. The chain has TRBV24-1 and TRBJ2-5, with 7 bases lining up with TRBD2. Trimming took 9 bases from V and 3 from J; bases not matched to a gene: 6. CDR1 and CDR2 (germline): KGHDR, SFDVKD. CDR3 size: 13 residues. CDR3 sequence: CATGGLAEETQYF. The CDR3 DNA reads TGTGCCACCGGCGGGCTAGCGGAAGAGACCCAGTACTTC.

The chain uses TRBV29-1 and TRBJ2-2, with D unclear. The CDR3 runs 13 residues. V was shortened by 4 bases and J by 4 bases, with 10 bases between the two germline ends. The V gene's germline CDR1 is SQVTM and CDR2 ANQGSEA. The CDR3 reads CSVGRQLTGELFF. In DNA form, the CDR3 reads TGCAGCGTTGGAAGGCAGCTCACCGGGGAGCTGTTTTTT.

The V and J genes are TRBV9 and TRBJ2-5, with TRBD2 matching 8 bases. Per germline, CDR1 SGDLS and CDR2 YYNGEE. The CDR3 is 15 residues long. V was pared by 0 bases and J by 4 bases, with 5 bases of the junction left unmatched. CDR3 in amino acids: CASSVDGGAGETQYF. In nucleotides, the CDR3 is TGTGCCAGCAGCGTAGACGGGGGGGCCGGAGAGACCCAGTACTTC.

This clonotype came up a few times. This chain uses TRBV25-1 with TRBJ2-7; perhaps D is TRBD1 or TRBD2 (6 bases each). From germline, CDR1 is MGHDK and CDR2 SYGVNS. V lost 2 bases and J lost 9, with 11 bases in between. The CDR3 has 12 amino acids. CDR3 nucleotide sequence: TGTGCCAGCAGTGAAACAGGGACTGGGCAGTACTTC. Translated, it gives CASSETGTGQYF.

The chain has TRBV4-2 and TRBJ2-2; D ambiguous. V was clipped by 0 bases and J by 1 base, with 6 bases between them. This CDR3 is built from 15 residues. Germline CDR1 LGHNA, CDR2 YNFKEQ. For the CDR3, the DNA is TGTGCCAGCAGCCAAGATCTGGGGAACACCGGGGAGCTGTTTTTT. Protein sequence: CASSQDLGNTGELFF.

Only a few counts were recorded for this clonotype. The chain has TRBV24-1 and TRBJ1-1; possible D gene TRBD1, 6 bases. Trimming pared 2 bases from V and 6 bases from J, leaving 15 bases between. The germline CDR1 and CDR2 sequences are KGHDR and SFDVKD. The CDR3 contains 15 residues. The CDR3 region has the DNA TGTGCCACCAGTGATTCGGGGGGGGCTCATGCTGAAGCTTTCTTT. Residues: CATSDSGGAHAEAFF.

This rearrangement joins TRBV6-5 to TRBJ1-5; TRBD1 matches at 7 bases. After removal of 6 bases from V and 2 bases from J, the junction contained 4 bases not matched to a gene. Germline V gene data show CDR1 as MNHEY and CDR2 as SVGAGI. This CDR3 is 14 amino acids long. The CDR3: CASRATGGNQPQHF. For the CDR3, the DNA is TGTGCCAGCAGAGCAACAGGGGGCAATCAGCCCCAGCATTTT.

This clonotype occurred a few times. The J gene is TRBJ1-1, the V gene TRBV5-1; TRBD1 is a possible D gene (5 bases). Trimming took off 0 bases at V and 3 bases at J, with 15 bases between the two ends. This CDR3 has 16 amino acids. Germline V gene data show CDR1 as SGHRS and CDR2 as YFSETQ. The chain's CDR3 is CASSLEGQGIDTEAFF. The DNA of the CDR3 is TGCGCCAGCAGCTTGGAAGGTCAGGGAATCGACACTGAAGCTTTCTTT.

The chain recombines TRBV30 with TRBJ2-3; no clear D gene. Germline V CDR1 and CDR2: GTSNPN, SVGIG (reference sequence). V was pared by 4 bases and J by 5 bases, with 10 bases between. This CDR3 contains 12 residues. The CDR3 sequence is CAWNLGIDTQYF. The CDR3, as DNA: TGTGCCTGGAATCTAGGGATAGATACGCAGTATTTT.

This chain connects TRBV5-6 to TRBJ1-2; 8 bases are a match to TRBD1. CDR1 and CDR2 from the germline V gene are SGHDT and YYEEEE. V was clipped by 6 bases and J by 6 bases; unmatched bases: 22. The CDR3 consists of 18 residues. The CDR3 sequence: CASTASSSDRGNLDGYTF. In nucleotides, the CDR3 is TGTGCCAGCACCGCTTCTTCCTCAGACAGGGGAAATCTAGATGGCTACACCTTC.

CDR3: CASSYSGSYNEQFF. The CDR3 DNA is TGTGCCAGCAGTTACTCGGGCTCTTACAATGAGCAGTTCTTC. The J gene is TRBJ2-1, the V gene TRBV6-5; no firm D call. CDR3 length: 14 amino acids. CDR1 and CDR2 (germline): MNHEY, SVGAGI. The V gene lost 0 bases and the J gene lost 4 bases, with 7 bases spanning the gap.

The CDR3 region is CASSLVGYRANTGELFF. The DNA of the CDR3 is TGTGCCAGCAGCTTAGTCGGGTACAGGGCGAACACCGGGGAGCTGTTTTTT. V is TRBV7-2 and J is TRBJ2-2; a weak D match, TRBD1 (6 bases). This CDR3 comprises 17 residues. V was pared by 1 base and J by 0 bases, with 12 bases between. The germline gives CDR1 SGHTA, CDR2 FQGNSA.

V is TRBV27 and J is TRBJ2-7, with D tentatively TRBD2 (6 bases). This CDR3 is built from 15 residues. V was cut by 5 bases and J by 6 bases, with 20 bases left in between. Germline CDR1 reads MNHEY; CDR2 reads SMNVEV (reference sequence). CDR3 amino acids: CASSRLGTGVSEQYF. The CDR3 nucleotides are TGTGCCAGCAGTCGTCTGGGGACGGGGGTTAGCGAGCAGTACTTC.

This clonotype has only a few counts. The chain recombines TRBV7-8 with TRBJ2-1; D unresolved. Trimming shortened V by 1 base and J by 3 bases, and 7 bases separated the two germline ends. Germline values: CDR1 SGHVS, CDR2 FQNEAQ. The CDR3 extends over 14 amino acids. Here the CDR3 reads CASSLETYYNEQFF. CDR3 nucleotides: TGTGCCAGCAGCTTAGAGACATACTACAATGAGCAGTTCTTC. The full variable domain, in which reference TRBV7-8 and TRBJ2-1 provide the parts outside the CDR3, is GAGVSQSPRYKVAKRGQDVALRCDPISGHVSLFWYQQALGQGPEFLTYFQNEAQLDKSGLPSDRFFAERPEGSVSTLKIQRTQQEDSAVYLCASSLETYYNEQFFGPGTRLTVL.

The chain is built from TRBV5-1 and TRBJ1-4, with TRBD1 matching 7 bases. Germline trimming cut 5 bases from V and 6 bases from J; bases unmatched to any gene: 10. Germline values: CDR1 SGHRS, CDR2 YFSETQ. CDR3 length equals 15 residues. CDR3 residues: CASSPLEGADEKLFF. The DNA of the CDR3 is TGCGCCAGCAGTCCCCTCGAGGGGGCTGATGAAAAACTGTTTTTT. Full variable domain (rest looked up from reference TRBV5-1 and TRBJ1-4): KAGVTQTPRYLIKTRGQQVTLSCSPISGHRSVSWYQQTPGQGLQFLFEYFSETQRNKGNFPGRFSGRQFSNSRSEMNVSTLELGDSALYLCASSPLEGADEKLFFGSGTQLSVL.

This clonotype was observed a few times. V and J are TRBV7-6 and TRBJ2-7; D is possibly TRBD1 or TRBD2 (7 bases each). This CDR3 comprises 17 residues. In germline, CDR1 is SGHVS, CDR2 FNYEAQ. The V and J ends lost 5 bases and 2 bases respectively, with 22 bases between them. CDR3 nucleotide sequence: TGTGCCAGCAGCAACCCAAGCGGGACAGTCCTTACCTACGAGCAGTACTTC. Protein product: CASSNPSGTVLTYEQYF. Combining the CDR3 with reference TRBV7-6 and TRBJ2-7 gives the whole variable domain GAGVSQSPRYKVTKRGQDVALRCDPISGHVSLYWYRQALGQGPEFLTYFNYEAQQDKSGLPNDRFSAERPEGSISTLTIQRTEQRDSAMYRCASSNPSGTVLTYEQYFGPGTRLTVT.

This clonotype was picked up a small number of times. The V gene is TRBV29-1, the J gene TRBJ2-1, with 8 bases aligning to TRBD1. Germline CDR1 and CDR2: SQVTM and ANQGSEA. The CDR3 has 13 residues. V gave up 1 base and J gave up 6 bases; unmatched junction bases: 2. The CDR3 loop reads CSVEVTGGNEQFF. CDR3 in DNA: TGCAGCGTTGAAGTTACAGGGGGCAATGAGCAGTTCTTC.